This TCR beta chain is drawn from a study of identical twins listed by TCRdb under 2016. Turning to the overall study: To test whether fetal clonotypes persist, this study deep-sequenced TCR alpha and beta repertoires from monozygotic twins, from unrelated adults of various ages, and from cord blood. To rule out contamination, replicate twin experiments were performed at different times with different library preparation protocols. The study at large found these results: Abundant cord blood beta clonotypes carried fewer insertions; young adult naive repertoires showed a weaker similar trend, while memory repertoires showed none. In monozygotic twins, out-of-frame TCR alpha sharing was systematically underestimated by recombination models, although the models agreed with sharing between unrelated individuals. Excess twin sharing in beta out-of-frame sequences was weaker because fewer shared sequences lowered the signal-to-noise ratio. Compared with coincidental sharing between unrelated individuals, an excess of low generation-probability sequences was observed among out-of-frame TCR alpha sequences shared between twins. Invariant T cells such as MAIT and iNKT could partly confound zero-insertion analyses, though diverse VJ usage argued against this for most clonotypes. Conclusions relied on cross-sectional statistical analysis, since the same donors could not be followed over many years.

Every donor in the study was a healthy Caucasian. Three pairs of female monozygotic twins, all aged about 18 to 29 years, made up the twin cohort. Using Miltenyi CD45RO+ enrichment and human naive T-cell isolation kits, memory (CD45RO+) and naive T cells were isolated from PBMC. V is pared back by 6 bases and J by 9 bases, with 12 bases lying between the germline termini. The CDR3 sequence holds 13 residues, the cysteine and phenylalanine included. The CDR3 DNA has 39 bases and is translated from base 1. This clonotype was observed at least ten times. The clone's antigen remains unknown. No base quality information exists; no much larger clone differs at one position. Library prep was done by 5' RACE. Sequencer: Illumina HiSeq 2000. Template switching introduced a universal primer binding site; the final cDNA contained a unique molecular identifier, enabling accurate counting of TCR cDNA molecules. First-strand cDNA for TCR alpha and beta chains was synthesized from specific primers in the conserved constant-segment region. To control for contamination, every cDNA library was double barcoded, receiving both a SMART-Mk sample barcode and Illumina barcodes. Two successive PCR steps introduced TruSeq adapter sequences along with Illumina sample barcodes. Sequencing of the TCR alpha and beta cDNA libraries was done on the Illumina HiSeq platform using custom primers. From the authors' description of their analysis: Raw reads were processed with MiGEC to extract unique molecular identifiers, and MiXCR was used to determine CDR3 positions. For each individual, recombination models were inferred using an EM algorithm with the repgenHMM and IGoR tools. The tcR package in R was used for shared clonotype analysis, with sharing normalized by the product of cloneset sizes. To study raw recombination free of thymic and clonal selection effects, out-of-frame nonproductive sequences were analyzed. TCRdb trimmed public reads at Q25 via fastp, called clones via MiXCR and kept in-frame beta chains. Each entry merges the rows of one CDR3 protein and shows their most common DNA and genes. These V and J calls originate from TCRdb's pipeline instead of the authors' own analysis. Present in this sample are 200,000 to 250,000 distinct CDR3 sequences, about 7.5% of which were seen just once. The leading ten clones occupy 1.5% to 2.5% of the sample.

The sample also formed part of further work on yellow fever vaccine responses in identical twins. The second study's paper adds: According to the authors, the vaccine-induced T cell response in identical twins seemed to be partly convergent and partly specific to each individual. Focusing on identical twins, the study followed the T cell clones that responded to the vaccine, and did so with precision.

The source material was memory (CD45RO+) T cells sorted from blood. This specimen's cell subset or site label, interpreted: CD45RO+ enriched T cells. The chain links TRBV12-3 or TRBV12-4 with TRBJ1-6; the D gene is possibly TRBD1, with 5 bases matching. The TCR was taken from a woman aged 18 to 35 in good health. The CDR3 reads CASRQANISPLHF. The DNA sequence is given as TGTGCCAGCAGACAGGCCAATATTTCACCCCTCCACTTT.